This T cell receptor beta chain was found in a study of T cell clonotyping in hematopoietic cell transplantation. Whole-study findings and limits: Recipient TCR diversity dropped after transplant; expanded clonotypes rose from day 30 to 180.

Data came from immunoSEQ multiplex PCR; TCRdb stores just in-frame clones and leaves some out. The data show under 13,000 clones, with about 89% seen just once and under 50% held by the top ten. This CDR3 is 15 amino acids long. The germline V and J ends were trimmed by 3 bases and 9 bases, with 18 bases remaining between them. Looked up from germline, CDR1 is MGHDK and CDR2 is SYGVNS. As regards this clone: Its specificity is unknown.

This rearrangement joins TRBV25-1 to TRBJ2-1; D gene ambiguous. Sequencing used PBMCs, obtained 180 days after allogeneic stem cell transplant. The sequence was obtained from a male patient aged 60 to 75 who had an allogeneic stem cell transplant from an unrelated donor, so the T cells may come from the graft donor. Some clones in this sample may be carry-over from other donors' samples. Here the CDR3 DNA reads TGTGCCAGCAGTGATAGTAGTGCATTACCGGGTGAGCAGTTCTTC. Translation gives CASSDSSALPGEQFF.